This entry is about one T cell receptor (beta chain). Assay: immunoSEQ multiplex PCR; the TCRdb copy retains only in-frame clones and omits some. This sample yields over 65,000 clones, of which approximately 90% are seen a single time; 2.5% belongs to the top ten. The data were taken from a study of T cell changes during pregnancy in multiple sclerosis. V lost 3 bases and J lost 7, with 15 bases in between. Germline CDR1 LGHNA, CDR2 YSLEER. This CDR3 is built from 14 residues. The chain employs TRBV4-3 and TRBJ1-1, with a tentative D call TRBD1 (6 bases). This receptor was obtained from a female donor with multiple sclerosis, enrolled in a pregnancy study. This specimen consisted of peripheral blood, obtained in the first trimester of pregnancy. DNA for the CDR3: TGCGCCAGCAGCCAGACTCGAGCAGGGGATGAAGCTTTCTTT. This translates into CASSQTRAGDEAFF.